This TCR beta chain is drawn from a study of a mutant IDH1 vaccine in newly diagnosed glioma. In the study overall: Vaccination began 4-6 weeks post radiotherapy alone, or with temozolomide cycles. Patients previously underwent radiotherapy, temozolomide, or both, and most underwent both.

This clone was recorded a few times. Its specificity is unknown. Trimming took off 1 base at V and 4 bases at J, with 8 bases between the two ends. Germline CDR1 is SGHRS and CDR2 is YFSETQ. This CDR3 spans 14 amino acids. This table comes from immunoSEQ multiplex PCR, and its TCRdb copy is limited to in-frame clones, with some not included. The sample includes tens of thousands of clones, roughly 86% of them seen just once. Time point reported: week 35, safety follow-up. The study gave 300 ug of mutant IDH1 20-mer peptide per vaccine dose, with topical imiquimod. This clonotype was obtained from a man aged 25 to 40 with glioma. This specimen consisted of PBMCs, obtained from a glioma patient whose treatment included an IDH1 peptide vaccine. V is TRBV5-1 and J is TRBJ1-4, with D possibly being TRBD1 (5 bases). The CDR3 nucleotides are TGCGCCAGCAGCTTGACGCAGGGTAATGAAAAACTGTTTTTT. Translation gives CASSLTQGNEKLFF.